These 8 T cell receptor beta chains originate from one sample sequenced in a study of blood T cell repertoires in COVID-19. Assay used: immunoSEQ multiplex PCR; TCRdb lists only in-frame clones, some missing. The sample includes some 190,000 clones, roughly 82% of them seen just once. The sample comprised peripheral blood. These receptors all come from a woman aged 55-69 years with COVID-19, enrolled during active disease.

This sequence joins TRBV10-3 and TRBJ2-7, with 9 bases that match TRBD1. J lost 3 bases, V lost 1 base, and 13 bases had no gene match. The CDR3 is made up of 18 amino acids. The germline V gene has CDR1 ENHRY and CDR2 SYGVKD. The CDR3: CAISEFGQGSKAFYEQYV. The DNA of the CDR3 is TGTGCCATCAGTGAGTTCGGACAGGGGTCGAAGGCGTTCTACGAGCAGTACGTC.

This clone was counted between two and nine times. DNA for the CDR3: TGCAGTGCTAGTCAGGCAGAGAGCACAGATACGCAGTATTTT. Encoded protein: CSASQAESTDTQYF. The chain joins TRBV20-1 to TRBJ2-3; D is unclear. Trimming took off 3 bases at V and 0 bases at J, with 10 bases between the two ends. CDR1 and CDR2 from the germline V gene are DFQATT and SNEGSKA (reference sequence). This CDR3 contains 14 residues.

This clone was seen just once. This rearrangement joins TRBV28 to TRBJ2-7; 7 bases align to TRBD1. Losses at the gene ends were 6 bases for V and 2 bases for J; bases not matched to a gene: 7. The CDR3 spans 14 residues. CDR1 is MDHEN and CDR2 is SYDVKM in the germline V gene. CDR3 loop: CASRRRQGPYEQYF. In DNA, the CDR3 is TGTGCCAGCAGACGTCGACAGGGCCCCTACGAGCAGTACTTC.

This clone has only a few counts. This chain joins TRBV19 and TRBJ2-1; D gene ambiguous. This CDR3 spans 15 amino acids. Germline lookup yields CDR1 LNHDA and CDR2 SQIVND (reference sequence). V shed 2 bases and J shed 1 base, with 9 bases lying between them. CDR3 sequence reads: CASSISAVSYNEQFF. For the CDR3, the DNA is TGTGCCAGTAGTATATCGGCGGTTTCCTACAATGAGCAGTTCTTC.

The V and J genes are TRBV6-5 and TRBJ2-5; 8 nucleotides match TRBD2. Trimming took 6 bases from V and 4 from J; bases not matched to a gene: 10. This CDR3 has 15 amino acids. Germline CDR1 and CDR2: MNHEY and SVGAGI. The CDR3 here is CASSSGLAGRETQYF. The CDR3 DNA reads as TGTGCCAGCAGCTCTGGACTAGCAGGGAGAGAGACCCAGTACTTC.

V usage is TRBV24-1 and J usage is TRBJ2-2, with TRBD2 as a possible D gene (7 bases). The germline CDR1 and CDR2 sequences are KGHDR and SFDVKD. The CDR3 consists of 16 residues. V lost 9 bases and J lost 3, with 19 bases in between. The CDR3 loop is CATRRLGGTYTGELFF. The CDR3 DNA reads as TGTGCCACCCGACGGCTGGGGGGGACATACACCGGGGAGCTGTTTTTT.

The chain joins TRBV6-5 to TRBJ2-7; 8 bases match TRBD2. Trimming removed 2 bases from V and 3 bases from J; junction bases left unmatched: 6. The CDR3 sequence is 15 residues long. Germline CDR1 reads MNHEY; CDR2 reads SVGAGI. CDR3 bases: TGTGCCAGCAGTTACAGGGCGGGGGGCTTCTACGAGCAGTACGTC. The encoded protein is CASSYRAGGFYEQYV.

The V and J genes are TRBV7-3 and TRBJ2-1; 11 bases fit TRBD2. This CDR3 comprises 15 residues. V gave up 5 bases and J gave up 4 bases; unmatched junction bases: 4. The germline CDR1 and CDR2 sequences are SGHTA and FQGTGA. The CDR3 reads CASSNRLAGYNEQFF. CDR3 DNA: TGTGCCAGCAGCAACCGACTAGCGGGGTACAATGAGCAGTTCTTC.